This TCR beta chain was found in a study of T cell responses to AZD1222 COVID-19 vaccine. Produced via immunoSEQ multiplex PCR; TCRdb's table is partial and in-frame only. The sample lists roughly 120,000 clones; 85% to 90% were seen once. The CDR3 loop spans 14 amino acids. V was shortened by 3 bases and J by 1 base, with 4 bases between the two germline ends. Germline-derived CDR1 and CDR2 are SGHDN and FVKESK. This chain links TRBV14 with TRBJ2-6; no clear D gene. This sample comprised peripheral blood, obtained on day 0 of AZD1222 vaccination. The sequence was obtained from an adult in good health. The CDR3 protein is CASSQISGANVLTF. CDR3 nucleotides: TGTGCCAGCAGCCAGATATCTGGGGCCAACGTCCTGACTTTC.